Included here is one T cell receptor (beta chain) sequence, with context. Antigen: not known. Method: immunoSEQ multiplex PCR; TCRdb's copy keeps in-frame clones and lacks some. The sample consists of about 73,000 clones, roughly 87% of them appearing once. This sample was included in a study of T cell responses to AZD1222 COVID-19 vaccine. General observations from the study: Repertoires in all cases were sampled only once the peak T cell response had passed. Among the donors, most were white British and more were female, and clonal diversity was possibly underestimated. Reportedly, nearly half the spike-specific TCRs target unmutated variant regions.

The ends lost 4 bases at V and 2 bases at J; junction bases unmatched: 5. Germline V gives CDR1 SNHLY, CDR2 FYNNEI. The CDR3 length is 15 residues. This TCR was recovered from an adult who received the AZD1222 COVID-19 vaccine. The sample was peripheral blood, taken 28 days after the second AZD1222 dose. This chain uses TRBV2 with TRBJ1-5; 7 bases are a match to TRBD1. CDR3 region: CASSGYDRGNQPQHF. The CDR3 coding sequence is TGTGCCAGCAGTGGGTATGACAGGGGCAATCAGCCCCAGCATTTT.